This T cell receptor (beta chain) was found in a study of blood T cell repertoires in COVID-19. The wider study: Samples representing acute and convalescent COVID-19 were sourced from the United States, Italy and Spain. T cells, B-cell-depleted T cells, or PBMCs provided the cDNA or gDNA that served as material.

The CDR3 covers 15 residues. Trimming removed 6 bases from V and 1 base from J; junction bases left unmatched: 7. Germline assignment: CDR1 MNHEY and CDR2 SVGAGI. Study processing details: Reference gene primers were amplified, and this amplification served to estimate nucleated cell counts. The repertoire was sequenced with immunoSEQ multiplex PCR; TCRdb's copy has only in-frame clones and lacks some. V, J and clone size are those of that table, while D and trimming were read from the DNA. The data contain fewer than 55,000 clones, around 81% of them seen just once; the ten biggest clones take up approximately 20%.

The sequencing sample was made of peripheral blood. This clonotype was sampled from a woman of 80 years or more with COVID-19, enrolled during active disease. The V call is TRBV6-5, the J call TRBJ1-1, with 8 bases identical to TRBD1. Here the CDR3 reads CASRKDRGSNTEAFF. CDR3 DNA: TGTGCCAGCAGAAAAGACAGGGGATCGAACACTGAAGCTTTCTTT.